The sequence of this T cell receptor (beta chain) was determined in a study of graft-versus-host responses after intestinal transplantation. Study-level information: Multivisceral, liver-intestinal, or isolated intestinal grafts were transplanted into recipients. Anti-thymocyte globulin induction preceded about 3 years of tacrolimus and steroid maintenance in all recipients.

As regards this clone: Its specificity is not known.

Study-wide results and caveats: Analysis identified GvH clones in recipient marrow, with some appearing first in ileum or blood. Early post-transplant HvG declines showed an association with peak circulating GvH clone levels.

TCRdb's table, derived via immunoSEQ multiplex PCR, lists solely in-frame clones and lacks some. The table has about 71,000 clones, about 94% seen once. CDR1 and CDR2 from the germline V gene are SGHDT and YYEEEE. Trimming pared 2 bases from V and 3 bases from J, leaving 11 bases between. The length of the CDR3 is 14 residues. The source is a human donor who received an intestinal transplant. The genes are TRBV5-6 and TRBJ1-2, with D perhaps TRBD1 (6 bases). Sequenced here: unstimulated CD8+ T cells sorted from spleen or lymph node cells, sampled before intestinal transplant. CDR3 bases: TGTGCCAGCAGCTTTGGGACACCCTACTATGGCTACACCTTC. It yields the protein CASSFGTPYYGYTF.